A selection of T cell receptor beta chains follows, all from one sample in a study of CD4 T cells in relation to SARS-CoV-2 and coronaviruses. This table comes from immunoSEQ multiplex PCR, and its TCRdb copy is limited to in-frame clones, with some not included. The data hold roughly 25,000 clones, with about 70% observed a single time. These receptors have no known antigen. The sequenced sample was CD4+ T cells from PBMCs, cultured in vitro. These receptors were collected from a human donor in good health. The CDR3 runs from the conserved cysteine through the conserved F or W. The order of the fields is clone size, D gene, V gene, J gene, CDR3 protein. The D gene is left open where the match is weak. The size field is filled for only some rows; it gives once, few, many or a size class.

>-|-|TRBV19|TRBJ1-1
CASSIVFGSPTEAFF
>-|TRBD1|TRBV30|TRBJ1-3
CAWDGTAGNTIYF
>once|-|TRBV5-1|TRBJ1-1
CASSLAGTLNTEAFF
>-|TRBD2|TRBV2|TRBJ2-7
CASRPHSGRASEQYF
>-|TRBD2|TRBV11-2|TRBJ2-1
CASSVAGTSGYNEQFF
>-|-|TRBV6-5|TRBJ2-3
CASRPEDYRTDTQYF
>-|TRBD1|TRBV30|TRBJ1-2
CAWSPGTAYGYTF
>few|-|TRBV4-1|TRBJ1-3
CASSQLRTVSSGNTIYF
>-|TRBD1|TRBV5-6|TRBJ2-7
CASSSGQGRPYEQYF
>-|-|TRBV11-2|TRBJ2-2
CASVPGVPGELFF
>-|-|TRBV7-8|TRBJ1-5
CASSRLSSGGSNQPQHF
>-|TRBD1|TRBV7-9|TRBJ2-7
CASSPTGADEQYF
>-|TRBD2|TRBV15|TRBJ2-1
CATSRGGLAANNEQFF
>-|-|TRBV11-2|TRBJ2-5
CASSLGSGPETQYF
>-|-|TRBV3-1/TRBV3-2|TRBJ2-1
CASHARSSYNEQFF
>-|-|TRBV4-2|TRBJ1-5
CASSQYLTADNQPQHF
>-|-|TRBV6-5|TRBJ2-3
CATDGSTDTQYF
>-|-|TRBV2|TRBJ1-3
CASSGGVQGGNTIYF
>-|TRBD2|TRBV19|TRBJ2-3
CASNALAGVDGTDTQYF
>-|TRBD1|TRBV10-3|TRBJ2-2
CAISALSDRGGGELFF
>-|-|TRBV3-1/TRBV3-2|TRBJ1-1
CASSQDIRAEAFF
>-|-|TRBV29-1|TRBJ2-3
CSVAGVLTDTQYF
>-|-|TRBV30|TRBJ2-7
CAWSVPREQYF
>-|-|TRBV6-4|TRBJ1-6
CASSADGLGSPLHF
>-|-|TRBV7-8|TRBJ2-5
CASSGAWTIAQIGAQYF
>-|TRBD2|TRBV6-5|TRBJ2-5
CASGGAGGAETQYF
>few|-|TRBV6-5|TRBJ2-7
CASSYDTDYEQYF
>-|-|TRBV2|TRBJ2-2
CASRTINTGELFF
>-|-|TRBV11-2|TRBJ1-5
CASSLTRDQPQHF
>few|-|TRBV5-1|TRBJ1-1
CASSFSGQNTEAFF
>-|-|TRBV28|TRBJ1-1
CASTADMNTEAFF
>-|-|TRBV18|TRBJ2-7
CASSQGTGYEQYF
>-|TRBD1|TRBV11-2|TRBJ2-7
CASSFFLTGGNYEQYF
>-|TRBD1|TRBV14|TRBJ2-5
CASSQGTGRSWETQYF
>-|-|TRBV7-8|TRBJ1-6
CASSSDPSVVTSPLHF
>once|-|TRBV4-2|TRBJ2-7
CASSLWQNYEQYF
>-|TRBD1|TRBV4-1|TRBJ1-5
CASSQTGVPGNQPQHF
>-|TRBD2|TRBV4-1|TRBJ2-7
CASSLALAGAFEQYF
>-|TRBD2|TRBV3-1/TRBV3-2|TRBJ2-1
CASSRGTMMGDEQFF
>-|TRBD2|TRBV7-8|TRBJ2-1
CASSTGTSGSHNEQFF
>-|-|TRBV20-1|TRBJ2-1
CSASWGTNNEQFF
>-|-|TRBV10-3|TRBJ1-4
CAISESQGRSEKLFF
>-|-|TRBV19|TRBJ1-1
CAIRDPGQNTEAFF
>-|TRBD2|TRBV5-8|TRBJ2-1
CASSPPASGNGYNEQFF
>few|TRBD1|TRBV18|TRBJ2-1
CASSGYRGPNEQFF
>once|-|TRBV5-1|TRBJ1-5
CASSLDGPWSNQPQHF
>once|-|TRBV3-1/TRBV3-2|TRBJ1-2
CASSQDGRRINYGYTF
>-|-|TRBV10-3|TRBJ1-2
CAISEGQGYGYTF
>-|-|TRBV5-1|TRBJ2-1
CASSLDGARGAYNEQFF
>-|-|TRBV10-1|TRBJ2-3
CASSRQGLVGDTQYF
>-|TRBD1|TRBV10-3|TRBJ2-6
CATGQGSNSGANVLTF
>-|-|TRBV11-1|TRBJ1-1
CASSLYRGTEAFF
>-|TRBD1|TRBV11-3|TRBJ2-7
CASSRGTGYGEQYF